The sequence of this T cell receptor beta chain was determined in a study of CD8 T cells in ankylosing spondylitis. Per the germline V gene, CDR1 is DFQATT and CDR2 is SNEGSKA (reference sequence). CDR3 length equals 12 residues. V lost 6 bases and J 7 bases, leaving 13 bases between the germline ends. MiXCR was run by TCRdb on the 5' RACE reads, yielding one entry per CDR3 protein. The sample includes more than 650,000 distinct CDR3 sequences, about 11% of them seen just once. Regarding this clonotype: What it binds is not known.

Regarding the study as a whole: A motif in TCR beta, a set of several highly homologous variants, appeared characteristic of ankylosing spondylitis blood.

The J gene is TRBJ2-1, the V gene TRBV20-1, with D unclear. This clonotype originated in a male donor with ankylosing spondylitis. Sequenced input: blood, either unsorted or a sorted T cell fraction (not recorded which). CDR3 bases: TGCAGTGCCGACCGGGTAGCTAATGAGCAGTTCTTC. It translates to CSADRVANEQFF.